One T cell receptor (beta chain) is described in this entry. This sample is part of a study of blood T cell repertoires in COVID-19. Here immunoSEQ multiplex PCR was the method, and the copy in TCRdb shows in-frame clones only, minus some. Altogether 55,000 to 70,000 clones are present, around 87% being singletons, with the ten largest covering around 6.6%. The origin of this receptor is a man aged 60 to 69 with acute or convalescent COVID-19. The source material was peripheral blood.

The CDR3 DNA reads as TGTGCCAGCAGCTTACCCACAGGGGGGACTGGGGCCAACGTCCTGACTTTC. It is translated as CASSLPTGGTGANVLTF. The chain joins TRBV7-9 to TRBJ2-6; 8 bases agree with TRBD1. There are 17 residues in the CDR3. In germline, CDR1 is SEHNR, CDR2 FQNEAQ (reference sequence). The V and J ends lost 2 bases and 2 bases, in that order; junction bases with no gene match: 5.